This T cell receptor (beta chain) appears in the sequencing data of a study of T cells in Graves' hyperthyroidism and ophthalmopathy. Study-wide context: Peripheral blood was secured at the point of initial diagnosis, before any treatment.

The investigators amplified TCR beta CDR3 regions from RNA transcripts. First-round RT-PCR with HTBI primers amplified the TCR CDR3 region. TCRdb itself ran the multiplex PCR reads through MiXCR, one entry per CDR3 protein. The data contain about 200,000 distinct CDR3 sequences, about 15% of them singletons. CDR3 length: 16 residues. The V gene lost 4 bases and the J gene lost 1 base, with 14 bases spanning the gap. Looked up from germline, CDR1 is SGDLS and CDR2 is YYNGEE. Graves' hyperthyroidism qualified as stable when ophthalmopathy did not progress within 18 months. Thyroid ultrasound, orbital computed tomography, clinical symptoms, and serum thyroxine and TRAb underpinned diagnoses.

The sequence derives from a woman between 45 and 65 years old with Graves' hyperthyroidism. Sequenced: blood. The chain joins TRBV9 to TRBJ2-2; unclear D gene. The CDR3 nucleotides read TGTGCCAGCAGCCCTCGTTCAGGCTGGAACACCGGGGAGCTGTTTTTT. This sequence encodes CASSPRSGWNTGELFF.